A selection of T cell receptor beta chains follows, all from one sample in a study of T cells after posttransplantation cyclophosphamide. TCRdb's table, derived via immunoSEQ multiplex PCR, lists solely in-frame clones and lacks some. The sample shows 42,000 or so clones, no singletons; the ten largest hold 4% to 5%. The source material was PBMCs. These receptors were collected from a woman aged 45-59 years in good health and a related stem cell transplant donor. Both conserved end residues are part of each CDR3. D genes are given only for firm matches. Clone sizes are shown as once, few, many or a size class.

j_call clone_size v_call cdr3_length d_call cdr3_nt cdr3_aa
TRBJ1-4 many TRBV5-6 14 . TGTGCCAGCAGCTTGAGGAGCCTTAATGAAAAACTGTTTTTT CASSLRSLNEKLFF
TRBJ2-7 many TRBV10-1 13 TRBD2 TGCGCCAGCAGCGAAGGGGAGGGCTACGAGCAGTACTTC CASSEGEGYEQYF
TRBJ2-2 many TRBV6-6 15 . TGTGCCAGCAGTCCTAGGCAGATTAACACCGGGGAGCTGTTTTTT CASSPRQINTGELFF
TRBJ1-2 many TRBV7-2 15 . TGTGCCAGCAGCTTAGTTTTTTCGGAAAGGAGCGGCTACACCTTC CASSLVFSERSGYTF
TRBJ1-1 many TRBV5-6 12 . TGTGCCAGCAGCTTGAAAAGCCCTGAAGCTTTCTTT CASSLKSPEAFF
TRBJ1-4 many TRBV7-2 14 TRBD1 TGTGCCAGCAGCAAACCGGGACAGTTTGAAAAACTGTTTTTT CASSKPGQFEKLFF
TRBJ1-2 many TRBV5-6 16 . TGTGCCAGCAGCCCTTACCAGGGGCAGGGTGACTATGGCTACACCTTC CASSPYQGQGDYGYTF
TRBJ1-5 many TRBV30 14 TRBD1 TGTGCCTGGAGCAAGGGGACAGGGGCTCAGCCCCAGCATTTT CAWSKGTGAQPQHF
TRBJ2-3 many TRBV27 15 TRBD2 TGTGCCAGCAGCTCCCGACTAGCGGGGGTAGATACGCAGTATTTT CASSSRLAGVDTQYF
TRBJ2-7 many TRBV2 12 . TGTGCCAGCAGTAGACAGGCCTACGAGCAGTACTTC CASSRQAYEQYF
TRBJ2-3 many TRBV4-1 16 TRBD2 TGCGCCAGCAGCCAAGGACTAGCGGGGGGGTCGTATACGCAGTATTTT CASSQGLAGGSYTQYF
TRBJ1-5 many TRBV28 16 . TGTGCCAGCAGTCCCCCCGTGGGGGGGGCCACTCAGCCCCAGCATTTT CASSPPVGGATQPQHF
TRBJ2-7 many TRBV5-4 15 TRBD1 TGTGCCAGCAGCTTGTCGGGGGACAGGGGCTACGAGCAGTACTTC CASSLSGDRGYEQYF
TRBJ2-3 many TRBV6-5 14 . TGTGCCAGCAGTTTGGTCAGTCCCCCAGATACGCAGTATTTT CASSLVSPPDTQYF
TRBJ1-3 many TRBV7-2 15 TRBD1 TGTGCCAGCAGCCCCAGGGGGGAATCTGGAAACACCATATATTTT CASSPRGESGNTIYF
TRBJ1-2 many TRBV19 13 TRBD1 TGTGCCAGTAGTAGGACAGGGGACTATGGCTACACCTTC CASSRTGDYGYTF
TRBJ1-6 many TRBV4-1 16 . TGCGCCAGCAGCTTAGCTGTGGGACTGACAAATTCACCCCTCCACTTT CASSLAVGLTNSPLHF
TRBJ2-3 many TRBV4-2 14 . TGTGCCAGCAGCCAAGGAACGGGGACAGATACGCAGTATTTT CASSQGTGTDTQYF